This record covers a single TCR beta chain. Its binding antigen is unknown. Within one base of it there is no much larger clone, and no base qualities were kept. These data come from a study of chemoradiotherapy in HPV16-positive cancers (dated 2022 in TCRdb). For the wider study: Using functional T-cell assays on cells from two HPV16-positive patients, the researchers defined candidate HPV-specific T-cell clones and common TCR motifs. The study asked whether T-cell immunity against the HPV oncoproteins E6 and E7 changes during chemoradiotherapy and whether it affects survival. Next, the candidate HPV-specific TCRs and motifs were followed in TCR repertoires from 80 to 90 patients with HPV-related cancers. Overall study outcomes, separate from this receptor: The functional definition of HPV-specific T cells came from only a couple of HPV16-positive patients, and the survival association was reported for HPV16-positive patients. Among HPV16-positive patients, expansion of HPV-responsive T cells during chemoradiotherapy was associated with better recurrence-free survival. Expansion of candidate HPV-specific clones and E7-related TCR motifs was observed in the tumor microenvironment during treatment, whereas no such expansion was observed for non-HPV-specific T cells.

Libraries were made using the immunoSEQ multiplex PCR assay. In TCRdb, the immuneACCESS table is reduced to in-frame sequences with V and J assigned. These tables do not hold every clone; where another copy was compared, an unresolved V gene accounts for under half, and the others remain unexplained. In this sample the table shows 25,000 to 40,000 clones, 70% to 90% of which occur a single time. Approximately 2.1% of the sample belongs to the ten largest clones. Because repertoires were sampled repeatedly during chemoradiotherapy, clonal expansion in the tumor microenvironment could be followed. The germline V gene specifies SNHLY as CDR1 and FYNNEI as CDR2. The CDR3, cysteine through phenylalanine, is 14 amino acids long. CDR3 DNA is the only sequence kept; it has 42 bases, read in frame from the first base. V loses 6 bases of germline sequence and J loses 5 bases, and the interval between the two ends is 13 bases.

This chain joins TRBV2 to TRBJ1-4, with TRBD1 as a weak D call on 5 bases. The sequences come from blood, collected from a patient who underwent chemoradiotherapy. The TCR comes from a human donor with HPV-associated anogenital cancer. The sequenced DNA is TGTGCCAGCAGCGGCGGGTGGGGGAATGAAAAACTGTTTTTT. It encodes CASSGGWGNEKLFF.